Below, one TCR beta chain is given with its context. Its target is unknown. These data originate in a study of cytomegalovirus exposure and HLA in healthy donors. Study-wide points: In an earlier analysis, about 87% or about 30%: the productive usage of most TCR beta V segments. Analysis was carried out at a later point, and it linked a missense DCLRE1C variant to TCR beta V- and J-gene trimming. Reported results showed that the classifier diagnosed cytomegalovirus status with high specificity and sensitivity.

CDR1 is SGHTA and CDR2 is FQGNSA in the germline V gene. J gave up 7 bases and V 1 base, and 6 bases lay outside the gene matches. CDR3 size: 17 residues. 60 Vbeta and 13 Jbeta primers were used in PCR. Here immunoSEQ multiplex PCR was the method, and the copy in TCRdb shows in-frame clones only, minus some. Here the sample spans approximately 44,000 clones, roughly 80% being singletons. The receptor was isolated from a man between 25 and 39 years old in good health and CMV-seronegative. Sequencing was carried out using PBMCs. The chain links TRBV7-2 to TRBJ2-2; TRBD2 aligns across 13 bases. CDR3 sequence (DNA): TGTGCCAGCAGCTTAGACTGGACTAGCGGGAGTCACGGGGAGCTGTTTTTT. Amino acids: CASSLDWTSGSHGELFF.